These 10 T cell receptor beta chains were sequenced from one sample in a study of shared clonotypes between healthy human individuals. The repertoire was sequenced with immunoSEQ multiplex PCR; TCRdb's copy has only in-frame clones and lacks some. The table shows fewer than 1.8 million clones, with approximately 98.5% occurring only once. The sample was naive CD4+ T cells sorted from blood. Specified subset: CD45RA+ positively selected. Receptors were obtained from a man younger than 45 in good health.

On this clone: The sample contains more than one DNA sequence encoding this CDR3. The chain is built from TRBV2 and TRBJ2-3, with 11 bases lining up with TRBD2. Germline V lookup: CDR1 SNHLY, CDR2 FYNNEI. This CDR3 is 14 amino acids long. The ends lost 6 bases at V and 3 bases at J; junction bases unmatched: 2. Here the CDR3 DNA reads TGTGCCAGCAGCGGGACTAGCGGAACAGATACGCAGTATTTT. It yields the protein CASSGTSGTDTQYF.

The DNA of the CDR3 is TGTGCCAGCTCACCAAGAGAGGGGCATGGTATCGGTAACACTGAAGCTTTCTTT. It codes for CASSPREGHGIGNTEAFF. This sequence joins TRBV18 and TRBJ1-1; perhaps TRBD1 as D (5 bases). Per the germline V gene, CDR1 is KGHSH and CDR2 is LQKENI. Trimming stripped 2 bases from V and 2 bases from J, with 21 bases between. This CDR3 is 18 amino acids long.

The chain combines TRBV29-1 with TRBJ2-2; tentatively, D is TRBD1 (5 bases). The V and J ends lost 8 bases and 6 bases respectively, with 10 bases between them. In germline, CDR1 is SQVTM, CDR2 ANQGSEA. This CDR3 has 11 amino acids. This CDR3 reads CSSTRAGELFF. DNA of the CDR3: TGCAGCTCTACCAGGGCCGGGGAGCTGTTTTTT.

The J gene is TRBJ1-5, the V gene TRBV19; TRBD1 might be the D (5 bases). V gave up 5 bases and J gave up 3 bases, with 14 bases separating them. Germline CDR1 is LNHDA and CDR2 is SQIVND (reference sequence). CDR3 length equals 15 residues. The CDR3 bases are TGTGCCAGTAGTTTTCTGGGGCGCATCAATCAGCCCCAGCATTTT. Residues: CASSFLGRINQPQHF.

The chain carries TRBV5-4 and TRBJ2-7; 8 nucleotides match TRBD2. CDR1 is SGHNT, CDR2 YYREEE, per germline (reference sequence). This CDR3 region has 15 residues. With V trimmed by 1 base and J by 6 bases, 9 bases remained unmatched. The DNA for the CDR3 is TGTGCCAGCAGCTTGCCCCCGAGCGGGAGTGCCGAGCAGTACTTC. Protein product: CASSLPPSGSAEQYF.

The chain employs TRBV5-1 and TRBJ2-1; D possibly corresponds to TRBD1 (6 bases). The CDR3 covers 15 residues. Looked up from germline, CDR1 is SGHRS and CDR2 is YFSETQ. Trimming removed 4 bases at V and 0 bases at J, with 11 bases between. The CDR3 loop reads CASSSGQSSYNEQFF. CDR3 nucleotide sequence: TGCGCCAGCAGCAGTGGACAGAGCTCCTACAATGAGCAGTTCTTC.

The chain carries TRBV18 and TRBJ1-1, with D possibly matching TRBD1 (6 bases). The germline V and J ends were trimmed by 5 bases and 5 bases, with 15 bases remaining between them. Germline CDR1 reads KGHSH; CDR2 reads LQKENI. The CDR3 contains 14 residues. CDR3 residues: CASSESRGYTEAFF. CDR3 nucleotides: TGTGCCAGCTCAGAAAGCAGGGGTTATACTGAAGCTTTCTTT.

Concerning this clone itself: The same CDR3 can be traced to other DNA sequences in this sample. The CDR3 region has the DNA TGTGCCAGCAGCGTAGAGGCTAGCGGCCCCTACGAGCAGTACTTC. Protein product: CASSVEASGPYEQYF. This chain links TRBV9 with TRBJ2-7; TRBD2 matches 7 bases. V dropped 0 bases and J dropped 2; count of bases not matched to a gene: 5. Germline V gene lookup returns CDR1 SGDLS and CDR2 YYNGEE. The CDR3 contains 15 residues.

The rearrangement links TRBV19 to TRBJ1-1; 8 bases line up with TRBD1. The CDR3 covers 14 residues. Looked up from germline, CDR1 is LNHDA and CDR2 is SQIVND (reference sequence). V trimming: 4 bases; J trimming: 7 bases; junction bases outside the gene matches: 8. This chain's CDR3 is CASSKPDRDLEAFF. In nucleotides, the CDR3 is TGTGCCAGTAGTAAACCGGACAGGGATCTTGAAGCTTTCTTT.

The chain joins TRBV11-3 to TRBJ1-1; a weak D match, TRBD1 (5 bases). Germline V gene lookup returns CDR1 SGHNT and CDR2 YENEEA. V was shortened by 2 bases and J by 4 bases, with 17 bases between the two germline ends. The CDR3 is 16 amino acids. CDR3 DNA: TGTGCCAGCAGCTTATACGACGGGCAGGGAACCACTGAAGCTTTCTTT. Its protein is CASSLYDGQGTTEAFF.